A selection of T cell receptor beta chains follows, all from one sample in a study of chemoradiotherapy in HPV16-positive cancers. Generated by immunoSEQ multiplex PCR, the TCRdb table keeps only in-frame clones and is missing some. The sample lists about 10,000 clones, roughly 65% occurring once. This specimen was collected from a patient who underwent chemoradiotherapy. These receptors all stem from a human donor with HPV-associated anogenital cancer. Both conserved end residues are part of each CDR3. The D gene is left open where the match is weak. For some rows the clone size is stated as once, few or many, or as a class when expanded; others skip it.

>TRBJ1-5|-|once|TRBV5-1
TGCGCCAGCAGCTTGGGAGGGCAGGGCAATCAGCCCCAGCATTTT
CASSLGGQGNQPQHF
>TRBJ1-6|-|few|TRBV30
TGTGCCTGGAGTTACGGGGCGTTTGGGTCACCCCTCCACTTT
CAWSYGAFGSPLHF
>TRBJ2-7|TRBD1|-|TRBV9
TGTGCCAGCAGCGTGGGACAGGGACTTAGACACGAGCAGTACTTC
CASSVGQGLRHEQYF
>TRBJ2-2|-|once|TRBV27
TGTGCCAGCAGTCCGGGCCCATACGGGGAGCTGTTTTTT
CASSPGPYGELFF
>TRBJ1-2|-|once|TRBV5-1
TGCGCCAGCAGCTTGGGTCCTAACTATGGCTACACCTTC
CASSLGPNYGYTF
>TRBJ2-7|TRBD1|-|TRBV27
TGTGCCAGCGGCAGACAGGGGGCCTACGAGCAGTACTTC
CASGRQGAYEQYF
>TRBJ2-7|-|-|TRBV5-1
TGCGCCAGCAGCCCCATTTCTTCCGGGGAGCAGTACTTC
CASSPISSGEQYF
>TRBJ2-2|-|-|TRBV6-1
TGTGCCAGCAGCGGACATTCTGGGGACACCGGGGAGCTGTTTTTT
CASSGHSGDTGELFF
>TRBJ1-1|-|few|TRBV5-1
TGCGCCAGCAGCATGTCTTACGGGGCAGGCGAAGAAGCTTTCTTT
CASSMSYGAGEEAFF
>TRBJ1-1|-|-|TRBV12-5
TGTGCTAGTGGGTGGGCGGGGGCCCGATGGAACACTGAAGCTTTCTTT
CASGWAGARWNTEAFF
>TRBJ1-5|-|-|TRBV6-1
TGTGCCAGCAGTGAAGTGCGGTCCTTCGTGGCGGGCAATCAGCCCCAGCATTTT
CASSEVRSFVAGNQPQHF
>TRBJ1-2|-|-|TRBV28
TGTGCCAGCAGCCTCTCGGACCTCCAGCGAGGCTACACCTTC
CASSLSDLQRGYTF
>TRBJ1-2|-|-|TRBV28
TGTGCCAGCAGTCCTGGGGTTTATGGCTACACCTTC
CASSPGVYGYTF
>TRBJ2-7|-|-|TRBV13
TGTGCCAGCAGCTTAAGTGGGAACCCCTACGAGCAGTACTTC
CASSLSGNPYEQYF
>TRBJ1-3|TRBD1|-|TRBV5-1
TGCGCCAGCAGGACGGGACAGGGAAACACCATATATTTT
CASRTGQGNTIYF
>TRBJ1-3|-|-|TRBV30
TGTGCCTGGAGTAGGTCCACCTCTGGAAACACCATATATTTT
CAWSRSTSGNTIYF
>TRBJ2-1|TRBD1|-|TRBV2
TGTGCCAGCAGTGGGGACAGTTACAATGAGCAGTTCTTC
CASSGDSYNEQFF
>TRBJ1-2|-|-|TRBV5-1
TGCGCCAGCAGCCGGGAGGCGAGTGGATATGGCTACACCTTC
CASSREASGYGYTF
>TRBJ2-7|TRBD1|-|TRBV4-3
TGCGCCAGCAGCCCGCAGGACAGGGCGTCCTTCTACGAGCAGTACTTC
CASSPQDRASFYEQYF
>TRBJ1-1|-|few|TRBV6-5
TGTGCCAGCAGTAGGCCGACAGCGGAAGCTTTCTTT
CASSRPTAEAFF
>TRBJ2-7|-|once|TRBV7-9
TGTGCCAGCAGCCCGACCCCGTACGAGCAGTACTTC
CASSPTPYEQYF
>TRBJ1-2|-|-|TRBV28
TGTGCCAGCAGGGGGCAGAACTATGGCTACACCTTC
CASRGQNYGYTF
>TRBJ2-7|TRBD2|-|TRBV5-1
TGCGCCAGCAGCTCTGGGAGACTAGCGGGGGGGCCGGGCTCCTACGAGCAGTACTTC
CASSSGRLAGGPGSYEQYF
>TRBJ2-1|-|-|TRBV5-1
TGCGCCAGCAGTTCAGACTACAATGAGCAGTTCTTC
CASSSDYNEQFF
>TRBJ1-1|-|-|TRBV30
TGTGCCTGGACCCCGGACACCCTCTCTGAAGCTTTCTTT
CAWTPDTLSEAFF
>TRBJ2-2|TRBD2|few|TRBV11-2
TGTGCCAGCAGCTCGCGACTAGCTGTTTCCCCCGGGGAGCTGTTTTTT
CASSSRLAVSPGELFF
>TRBJ1-6|-|once|TRBV6-5
TGTGCCAGCAGTTACTCGTTACCTCCGGCGGGGTCACCCCTCCACTTT
CASSYSLPPAGSPLHF
>TRBJ1-5|TRBD1|-|TRBV28
TGTGCCAGCAGTCTCCCGGGACAGACCAATCAGCCCCAGCATTTT
CASSLPGQTNQPQHF
>TRBJ1-2|-|-|TRBV5-8
TGTGCCAGCAGCCGGACAGCCAGTAACTATGGCTACACCTTC
CASSRTASNYGYTF
>TRBJ1-5|-|-|TRBV30
TGTGCCTGGAGTGTCGCCATACGCAATCAGCCCCAGCATTTT
CAWSVAIRNQPQHF
>TRBJ1-3|TRBD1|-|TRBV30
TGTGCCTGGAGTCTCCAACAGGGGAGCTCTGGAAACACCATATATTTT
CAWSLQQGSSGNTIYF
>TRBJ1-2|-|-|TRBV10-3
TGTGCCATCAGTGAAAGCCGGTCGTCTAACTATGGCTACACCTTC
CAISESRSSNYGYTF
>TRBJ1-1|TRBD1|-|TRBV27
TGTGCCAGCAGTATGGGACAGGGAGTTACTGAAGCTTTCTTT
CASSMGQGVTEAFF
>TRBJ1-5|TRBD1|-|TRBV30
TGTGCCTGGAGTCGGGACAGGGGCTATAGCAATCAGCCCCAGCATTTT
CAWSRDRGYSNQPQHF
>TRBJ2-1|-|-|TRBV9
TGTGCCAGCAGCGTAGAGGCTAGCCTCAATGAGCAGCTCTTC
CASSVEASLNEQLF
>TRBJ1-1|TRBD1|-|TRBV6-5
TGTGCCAGCAGTCGAGACAGGGCTGCGGCTGAAGCTTTCTTT
CASSRDRAAAEAFF